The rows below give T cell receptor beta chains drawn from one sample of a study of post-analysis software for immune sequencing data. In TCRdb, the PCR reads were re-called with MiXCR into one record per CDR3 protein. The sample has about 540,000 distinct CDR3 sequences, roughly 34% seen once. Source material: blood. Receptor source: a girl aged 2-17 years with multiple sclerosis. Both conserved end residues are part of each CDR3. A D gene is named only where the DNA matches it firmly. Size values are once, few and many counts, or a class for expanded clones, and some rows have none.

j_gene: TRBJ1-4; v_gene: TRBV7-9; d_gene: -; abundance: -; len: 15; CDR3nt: TGTGCCAGCAGCCCCTCTTGGGGGACTAATGAAAAACTGTTTTTT; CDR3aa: CASSPSWGTNEKLFF
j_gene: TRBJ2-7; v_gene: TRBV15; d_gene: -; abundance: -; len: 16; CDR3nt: TGTGCCACCAGCAGAGATCGAATCGGAGGGGTCCAAGAGCAGTACTTC; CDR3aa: CATSRDRIGGVQEQYF
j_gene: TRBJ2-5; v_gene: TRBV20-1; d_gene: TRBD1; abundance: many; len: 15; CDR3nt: TGCAGTGCTGCCCGGGACAGTTTAACACAAGAGACCCAGTACTTC; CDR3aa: CSAARDSLTQETQYF
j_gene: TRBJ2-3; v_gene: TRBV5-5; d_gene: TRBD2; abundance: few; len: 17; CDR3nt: TGTGCCAGCAGCGGGGGCGGGCCTAGCGGGGGTAAAGATACGCAGTATTTT; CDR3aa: CASSGGGPSGGKDTQYF
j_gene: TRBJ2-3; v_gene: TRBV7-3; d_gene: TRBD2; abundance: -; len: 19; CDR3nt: TGTGCCAGCAGCTTACTGGGTCCGACCAGCGGGGGCCTCACAGATACGCAGTATTTT; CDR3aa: CASSLLGPTSGGLTDTQYF
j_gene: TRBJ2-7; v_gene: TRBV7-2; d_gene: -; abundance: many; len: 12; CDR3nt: TGTGCCAGCAGCCCCCCATACTTCGAGCAGTACTTC; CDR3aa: CASSPPYFEQYF
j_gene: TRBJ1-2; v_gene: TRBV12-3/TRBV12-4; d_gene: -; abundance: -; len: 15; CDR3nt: TGTGCCAGCAGTCCCCTACGGAGGGGGATGGGAGGCTACACCTTC; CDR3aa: CASSPLRRGMGGYTF
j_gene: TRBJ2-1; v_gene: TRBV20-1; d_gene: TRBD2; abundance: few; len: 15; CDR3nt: TGCAGTGCTAGAGGTTCAAGCGGGGGATACAATGAGCAGTTCTTC; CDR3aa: CSARGSSGGYNEQFF
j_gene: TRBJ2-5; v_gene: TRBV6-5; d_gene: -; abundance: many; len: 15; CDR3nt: TGTGCCAGCAGGAGGCGGCCTCTGAATCAAGAGACCCAGTACTTC; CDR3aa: CASRRRPLNQETQYF
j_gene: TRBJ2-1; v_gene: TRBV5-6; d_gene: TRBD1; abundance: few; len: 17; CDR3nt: TGTGCCAGCAGCTTCAATACCGGACAGGGCTCCTACAATGAGCAGTTCTTC; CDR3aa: CASSFNTGQGSYNEQFF
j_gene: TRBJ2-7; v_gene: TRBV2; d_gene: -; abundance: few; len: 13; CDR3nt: TGTGCCAGCAGTGAGGAATCGGCAGACGAGCAGTACTTC; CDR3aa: CASSEESADEQYF
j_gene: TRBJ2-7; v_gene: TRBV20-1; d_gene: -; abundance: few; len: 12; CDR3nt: TGCAGTGCGCCGGGACTCACCTACGAGCAGTACTTC; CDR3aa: CSAPGLTYEQYF
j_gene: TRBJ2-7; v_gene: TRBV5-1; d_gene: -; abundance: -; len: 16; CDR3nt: TGCGCCAGCAGCCCGGGCTCCGGGACTGGGTACTACGAGCAGTACTTC; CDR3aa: CASSPGSGTGYYEQYF
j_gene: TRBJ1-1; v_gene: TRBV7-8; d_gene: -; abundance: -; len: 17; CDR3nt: TGTGCCAGCAGCTTTGCGGACGGGCGATCAACCAACACTGAAGCTTTCTTT; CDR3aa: CASSFADGRSTNTEAFF
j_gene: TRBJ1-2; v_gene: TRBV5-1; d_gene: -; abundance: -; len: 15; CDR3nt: TGCGCCAGCAGCTTGACGGCAGGCGCCGGGGTGGGCTACACCTTC; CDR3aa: CASSLTAGAGVGYTF
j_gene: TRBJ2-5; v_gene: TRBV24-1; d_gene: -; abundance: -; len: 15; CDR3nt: TGTGCCACCAGTGATTCCGGGACGGCGGCCGAGACCCAGTACTTC; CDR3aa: CATSDSGTAAETQYF
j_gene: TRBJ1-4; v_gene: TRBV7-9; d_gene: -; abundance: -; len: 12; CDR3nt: TGTTCCAGCAGCTCTATTGGTGAAAAACTGTTTTTT; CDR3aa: CSSSSIGEKLFF
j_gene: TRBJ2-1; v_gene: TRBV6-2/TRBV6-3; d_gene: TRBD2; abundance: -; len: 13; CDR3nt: TGTGCCAGCGGGGGGGGCTCCTACAATGAGCAGTTCTTC; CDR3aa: CASGGGSYNEQFF
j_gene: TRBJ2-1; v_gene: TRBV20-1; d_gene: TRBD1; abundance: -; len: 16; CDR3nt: TGCAGTGCAAACCGTACGCCGGGACAGGGCCGCAATGAGCAGTTCTTC; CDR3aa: CSANRTPGQGRNEQFF
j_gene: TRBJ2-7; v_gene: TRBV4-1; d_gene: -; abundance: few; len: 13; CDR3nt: TGCGCCAGCAGCCAGCGGCAGTTAACCGAGCAGTACTTC; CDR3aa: CASSQRQLTEQYF
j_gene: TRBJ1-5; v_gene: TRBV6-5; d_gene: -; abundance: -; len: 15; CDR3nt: TGTGCCAGCAGTTACACAGGGCTGTCGAATCAGCCCCAGCATTTT; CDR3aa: CASSYTGLSNQPQHF
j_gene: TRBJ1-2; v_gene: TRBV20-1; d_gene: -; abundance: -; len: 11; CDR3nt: TGCAGTGCTAGACATGCGGGAGGCTACACCTTC; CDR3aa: CSARHAGGYTF
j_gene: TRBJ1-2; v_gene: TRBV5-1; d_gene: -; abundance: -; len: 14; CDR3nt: TGCGCCAGCAGCGTGCCGGAGACAGGTTATGGCTACACCTTC; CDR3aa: CASSVPETGYGYTF
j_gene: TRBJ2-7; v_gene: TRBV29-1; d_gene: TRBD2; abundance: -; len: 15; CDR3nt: TGCAGCGTTGAAGTTCGGACTAGCGGGGGCTACGAGCAGTACTTC; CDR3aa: CSVEVRTSGGYEQYF
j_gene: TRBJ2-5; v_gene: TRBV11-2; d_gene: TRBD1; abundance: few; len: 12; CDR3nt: TGTGCCAGCAGCTACGACCGGGACAGGGGGTACTTC; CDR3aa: CASSYDRDRGYF
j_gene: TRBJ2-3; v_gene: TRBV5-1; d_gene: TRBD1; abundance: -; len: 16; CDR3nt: TGCGCCAGCAGCTTGGGCCCAGGGGGCCATACAGATACGCAGTATTTT; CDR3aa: CASSLGPGGHTDTQYF
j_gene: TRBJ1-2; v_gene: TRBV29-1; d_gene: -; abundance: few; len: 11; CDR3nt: TGCAGCGTTGAAGCGGACGATGGCTACACCTTC; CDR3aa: CSVEADDGYTF
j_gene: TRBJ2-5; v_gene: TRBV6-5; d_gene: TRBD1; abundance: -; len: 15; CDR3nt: TGTGCCAGCAGAAACAGACAGGGGAGGCAAGAGACCCAGTACTTC; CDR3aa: CASRNRQGRQETQYF
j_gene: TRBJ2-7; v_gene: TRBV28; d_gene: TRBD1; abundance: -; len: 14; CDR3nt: TGTGCCAGCAGTTTCGGGACAGGGGCCCTCGAGCAGTACTTC; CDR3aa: CASSFGTGALEQYF
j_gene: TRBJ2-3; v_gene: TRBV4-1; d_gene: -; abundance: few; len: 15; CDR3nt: TGCGCCAGCAGCCAAGTCGGGGCTATCACAGATACGCAGTATTTT; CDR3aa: CASSQVGAITDTQYF
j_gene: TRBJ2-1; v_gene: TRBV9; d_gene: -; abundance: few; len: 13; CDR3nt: TGTGCCAGCAGCGTAGGAGGGGAAAATGAGCAGTTCTTC; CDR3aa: CASSVGGENEQFF
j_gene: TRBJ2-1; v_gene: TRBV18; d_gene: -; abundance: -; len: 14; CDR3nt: TGTGCCAGCTCACCAAGGCTAGAGGGTTATGAGCAGTTCTTC; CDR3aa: CASSPRLEGYEQFF
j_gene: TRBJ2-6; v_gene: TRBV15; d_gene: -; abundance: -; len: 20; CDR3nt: TGTGCCACCAGCAGAGTATGGGCAGGGGGGGGTAGACCTGGGGCCAACGTCCTGACTTTC; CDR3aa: CATSRVWAGGGRPGANVLTF
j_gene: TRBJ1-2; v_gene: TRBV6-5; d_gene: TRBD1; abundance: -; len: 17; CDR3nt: TGTGCCAGCATTATCCGGCTGGACAGGGACGCTAACTATGGCTACACCTTC; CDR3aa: CASIIRLDRDANYGYTF
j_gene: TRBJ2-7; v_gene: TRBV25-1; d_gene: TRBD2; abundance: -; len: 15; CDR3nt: TGTGCCAGCAGTGATGGACTAGCGGGGAATGAGGAGCAGTACTTC; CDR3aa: CASSDGLAGNEEQYF
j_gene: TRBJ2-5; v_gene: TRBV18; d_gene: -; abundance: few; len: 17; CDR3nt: TGTGCCAGCTCACCACGCCCCAAGGGCACCTCCAGGGAGACCCAGTACTTC; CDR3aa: CASSPRPKGTSRETQYF
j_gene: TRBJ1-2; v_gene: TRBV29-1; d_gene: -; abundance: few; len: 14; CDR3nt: TGCAGCGTCGCCGCCGACATGGTCCGCTATGGCTACACCTTC; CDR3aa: CSVAADMVRYGYTF
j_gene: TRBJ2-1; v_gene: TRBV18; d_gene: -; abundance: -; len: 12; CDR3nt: TGTGCCAGCCACAAGGGGGGAAATGAGCAGTTCTTC; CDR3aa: CASHKGGNEQFF
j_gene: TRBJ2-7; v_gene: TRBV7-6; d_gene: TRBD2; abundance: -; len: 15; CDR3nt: TGTGCCAGCAGCTTAGCGCCTAGCGGGGACTACGAGCAGTACTTC; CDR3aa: CASSLAPSGDYEQYF
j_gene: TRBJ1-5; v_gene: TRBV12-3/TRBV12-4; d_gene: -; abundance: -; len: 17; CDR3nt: TGTGCCAGCTCCCTCCGGGTGGGGGGGGATAGCAATCAGCCCCAGCATTTT; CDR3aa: CASSLRVGGDSNQPQHF
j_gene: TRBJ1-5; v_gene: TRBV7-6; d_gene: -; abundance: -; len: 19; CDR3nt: TGTGCCAGCAGCTTACTGCCACCTACAAGGGGAAGTGGCAATCAGCCCCAGCATTTT; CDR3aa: CASSLLPPTRGSGNQPQHF
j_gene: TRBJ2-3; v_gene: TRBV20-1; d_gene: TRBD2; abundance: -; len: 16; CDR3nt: TGCAGTGCTAGTCCTAATAGCGGGGGGGCTAAAGATACGCAGTATTTT; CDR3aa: CSASPNSGGAKDTQYF
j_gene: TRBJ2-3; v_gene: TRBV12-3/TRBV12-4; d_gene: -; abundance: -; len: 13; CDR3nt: TGTGCCAGCAGTATAGTCAGTCCGGATACGCAGTATTTT; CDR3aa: CASSIVSPDTQYF
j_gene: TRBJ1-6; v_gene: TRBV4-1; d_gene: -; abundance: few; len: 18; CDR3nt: TGCGCCAGCAGCCAAGCGTTTACAGGAAGCTCCTATAATTCACCCCTCCACTTT; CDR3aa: CASSQAFTGSSYNSPLHF
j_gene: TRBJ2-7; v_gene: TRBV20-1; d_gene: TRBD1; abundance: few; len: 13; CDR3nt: TGCAGTGCTACCCCGGACAGGGACTACGAGCAGTACTTC; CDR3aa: CSATPDRDYEQYF
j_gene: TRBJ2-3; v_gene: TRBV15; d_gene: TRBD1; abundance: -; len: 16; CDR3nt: TGTGCCACCAGCGGATCGACAGGGGTGAGAGGAGATACGCAGTATTTT; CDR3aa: CATSGSTGVRGDTQYF